Following are 22 T cell receptor beta chains from one sample sequenced in a study of blood T cells in healthy people across ages. Sample-barcoded 5' priming and a J-beta primer mix drove a second PCR of roughly 6 to 12 cycles. TCRdb ran MiXCR on the 5' RACE reads and lists one entry per CDR3 protein. The sample yields about a million distinct CDR3 sequences, roughly 51% seen once. Input material: blood. The receptors here all came from a woman aged 60-75 years in good health.

The chain links TRBV7-6 to TRBJ2-3; 12 bases line up with TRBD2. Germline CDR1 is SGHVS and CDR2 is FNYEAQ. Losses at the gene ends were 0 bases for V and 10 bases for J; bases not matched to a gene: 5. This CDR3 comprises 15 residues. The CDR3 region is CASSLALAGGEAQYF. CDR3 nucleotide sequence: TGTGCCAGCAGCTTAGCACTAGCGGGAGGTGAGGCGCAGTATTTT.

V and J are TRBV7-2 and TRBJ2-7, with D unclear. The CDR3 runs to 14 residues. Germline V gene lookup returns CDR1 SGHTA and CDR2 FQGNSA. Between the trimmed V and J ends, which lost 5 bases and 2 bases, there was a span of 13 bases. CDR3 bases: TGTGCCAGCAGCCCTCTGGCCAATACCTACGAGCAGTACTTC. Its protein is CASSPLANTYEQYF.

The chain couples TRBV10-1 to TRBJ2-3; D is uncertain. This CDR3 is 14 amino acids long. Germline values: CDR1 WNHNN, CDR2 SYGVQD (reference sequence). V was clipped by 2 bases and J by 3 bases, with 9 bases between them. The CDR3: CASSELGWTDTQYF. CDR3 DNA sequence: TGCGCCAGCAGTGAGCTGGGCTGGACAGATACGCAGTATTTT.

The genes are TRBV6-2 or TRBV6-3 and TRBJ2-5, with D tentatively TRBD1 (6 bases). The CDR3 loop spans 15 amino acids. Germline values: CDR1 MNHEY, CDR2 SVGEGT. V dropped 7 bases and J dropped 3 bases, with 18 bases sitting between them. Here the CDR3 reads CASTRSFQGKETQYF. In DNA, the CDR3 is TGTGCCAGCACCCGATCCTTTCAGGGGAAAGAGACCCAGTACTTC.

This chain uses TRBV5-5 with TRBJ2-1, with 8 bases lining up with TRBD1. Trimming cost V 0 bases and J 15 bases; bases outside gene matches: 11. Germline CDR1 is SGHKS and CDR2 is YYEKEE (reference sequence). This CDR3 contains 14 residues. The CDR3 sequence: CASSLGTGHRNPFF. The CDR3 bases are TGTGCCAGCAGCTTGGGGACAGGGCACAGGAATCCGTTCTTC. Based on the CDR3 plus reference TRBV5-5 and TRBJ2-1, the full variable domain is DAGVTQSPTHLIKTRGQQVTLRCSPISGHKSVSWYQQVLGQGPQFIFQYYEKEERGRGNFPDRFSARQFPNYSSELNVNALLLGDSALYLCASSLGTGHRNPFFGPGTRLTVL.

This clonotype appeared many times. The chain has TRBV29-1 and TRBJ2-7, with 9 bases aligning to TRBD2. V lost 4 bases to trimming and J lost 4 bases; unmatched junction nucleotides: 5. The germline gives CDR1 SQVTM, CDR2 ANQGSEA. This CDR3 has 13 amino acids. CDR3 protein: CSVVGLARYEQYF. The CDR3 DNA sequence: TGCAGCGTTGTCGGACTAGCGAGGTACGAGCAGTACTTC.

This chain connects TRBV12-3 or TRBV12-4 to TRBJ2-1; 16 positions agree with TRBD2. V was pared by 6 bases and J by 15 bases, with 8 bases of the junction left unmatched. CDR3 length equals 14 residues. The chain's CDR3 is CASSPGTSGGEPFF. The CDR3 bases are TGTGCCAGCAGCCCAGGGACTAGCGGGGGGGAACCGTTCTTC.

This chain links TRBV5-1 with TRBJ2-5; 10 bases match TRBD2. The CDR3 has 15 amino acids. V lost 4 bases, J lost 5 bases, and 8 bases stayed unmatched. The germline V gene has CDR1 SGHRS and CDR2 YFSETQ. CDR3 in amino acids: CASSPSGRARETQYF. CDR3 DNA sequence: TGCGCCAGCAGCCCCAGCGGGAGGGCTCGGGAGACCCAGTACTTC.

On this clonotype itself: A junction end diverges from the germline sequence, so it may reflect a read error. The V call is TRBV4-1, the J call TRBJ2-7; 8 bases match TRBD2. This CDR3 contains 14 residues. Looked up from germline, CDR1 is MGHRA and CDR2 is YSYEKL. In nucleotides, the CDR3 is TGCGCCGGCAGCCATCCAGCGGGAGCCTACGAGCAGTACTTC. This sequence encodes CAGSHPAGAYEQYF.

This rearrangement joins TRBV5-1 to TRBJ2-7, with 7 bases that match TRBD1. J gave up 2 bases and V 3 bases, and 11 bases lay outside the gene matches. CDR1 and CDR2 from the germline V gene are SGHRS and YFSETQ. The CDR3 spans 16 residues. CDR3 loop: CASSYVGGMTTYEQYF. CDR3 nucleotide sequence: TGCGCCAGCAGCTATGTAGGGGGCATGACGACCTACGAGCAGTACTTC.

The rearrangement uses TRBV7-3 and TRBJ2-4; TRBD2 aligns across 8 bases. The ends lost 4 bases at V and 3 bases at J; junction bases unmatched: 8. The germline gives CDR1 SGHTA, CDR2 FQGTGA. The CDR3 loop spans 16 amino acids. In DNA, the CDR3 is TGTGCCAGCAGCTCCGGGAGGGGGGAGAACAAAAACATTCAGTACTTC. Translated, it gives CASSSGRGENKNIQYF.

A remark on this clonotype: One junction end does not reproduce the germline sequence, and a read error may be involved. This chain links TRBV12-3 or TRBV12-4 with TRBJ2-3; 8 bases match TRBD2. The CDR3 spans 15 residues. The CDR3: CASIRSGSRADAQYF. CDR3 nucleotides: TGTGCCAGCATCCGAAGCGGGAGTAGGGCAGATGCGCAGTATTTT.

This clonotype was counted a single time. V usage is TRBV9 and J usage is TRBJ2-5, with TRBD2 matching over 13 bases. Germline loops: CDR1 SGDLS, CDR2 YYNGEE. The ends lost 0 bases at V and 2 bases at J; junction bases unmatched: 1. The CDR3 sequence is 16 residues long. The CDR3 DNA sequence: TGTGCCAGCAGCGTAGGGGGACTAGCGGGACAAGAGACCCAGTACTTC. The encoded protein is CASSVGGLAGQETQYF.

The CDR3 spells CASSSPGKGSPLHF. The CDR3 nucleotides are TGTGCCAGCAGTTCCCCGGGTAAGGGGTCACCCCTCCACTTT. V usage is TRBV12-3 or TRBV12-4 and J usage is TRBJ1-6; D is perhaps TRBD1 (5 bases). This CDR3 is 14 amino acids long. V was clipped by 4 bases and J by 10 bases, with 14 bases between them.

This clonotype was detected many times. This chain uses TRBV28 with TRBJ2-7, with D possibly being TRBD1 (6 bases). Trimming stripped 5 bases from V and 0 bases from J, with 11 bases between. The CDR3 runs 14 residues. Germline-derived CDR1 and CDR2 are MDHEN and SYDVKM. CDR3 bases: TGTGCCAGCAGTCTAAGGGACAACTCCTACGAGCAGTACTTC. It is translated as CASSLRDNSYEQYF.

The gene calls are TRBV2 and TRBJ2-1; the D gene could be TRBD1 or TRBD2 (5 bases each). The DNA matches TRBJ2-7 better at its end, which makes the J call doubtful. The germline V gene encodes CDR1 SNHLY and CDR2 FYNNEI. The CDR3 loop spans 14 amino acids. CDR3 sequence (DNA): TGTGCCAGCAGCGGGACGGTGTCCTACAATGAGCAGTACTTC. It encodes CASSGTVSYNEQYF.

This chain joins TRBV6-1 and TRBJ2-7; D ambiguous. The CDR3 has 11 amino acids. Looked up from germline, CDR1 is MNHNS and CDR2 is SASEGT. Between the trimmed V and J ends, which lost 8 bases and 3 bases, there was a span of 8 bases. CDR3 nucleotides: TGTGCCAGCGGCTTCAGCTACGAGCAGTACTTC. It is translated as CASGFSYEQYF.

The table lists this clonotype with a few counts. This chain joins TRBV28 and TRBJ2-3, with 14 nucleotides matching TRBD2. Trimming removed 3 bases from V and 5 bases from J; junction bases left unmatched: 4. The CDR3 extends over 16 amino acids. From germline, CDR1 is MDHEN and CDR2 SYDVKM. CDR3: CASSLRLAGGEDTQYF. DNA of the CDR3: TGTGCCAGCAGTTTGCGACTAGCGGGAGGGGAAGATACGCAGTATTTT.

About this clonotype itself: This likely stems from a read error, as it lies one base from a far larger clone. The rearrangement joins TRBV13 to TRBJ2-7; no clear D gene. The J call may be faulty, since TRBJ2-5 better matches the DNA end. CDR1 is PRHDT, CDR2 FYEKMQ, per germline (reference sequence). The CDR3 spans 11 residues. DNA of the CDR3: TGTGCCAGCAGCGTAGGGAAGACCCAGTACTTC. This sequence encodes CASSVGKTQYF.

The V and J genes are TRBV7-9 and TRBJ2-5, with 9 bases identical to TRBD1. Germline CDR1 SEHNR, CDR2 FQNEAQ (reference sequence). V trimming: 3 bases; J trimming: 2 bases; junction bases outside the gene matches: 4. The CDR3 loop spans 15 amino acids. The DNA for the CDR3 is TGTGCCAGCAGCTTGACAGGGGGTCCGCAAGAGACCCAGTACTTC. Its protein is CASSLTGGPQETQYF.

The J gene is TRBJ1-1, the V gene TRBV5-1; a weak D match, TRBD1 (5 bases). The ends were cut back, 1 base at V and 4 bases at J, with 17 bases in the middle. Germline CDR1 is SGHRS and CDR2 is YFSETQ. This CDR3 region has 16 residues. The CDR3 loop reads CASSLRGIIEGTEAFF. CDR3 nucleotide sequence: TGCGCCAGCAGCTTGCGGGGGATCATTGAGGGCACTGAAGCTTTCTTT. The whole variable domain, filled in from reference TRBV5-1 and TRBJ1-1, reads KAGVTQTPRYLIKTRGQQVTLSCSPISGHRSVSWYQQTPGQGLQFLFEYFSETQRNKGNFPGRFSGRQFSNSRSEMNVSTLELGDSALYLCASSLRGIIEGTEAFFGQGTRLTVV.

This clonotype was found a few times. The rearrangement links TRBV9 to TRBJ2-3, with unresolved D. V was trimmed by 3 bases and J by 0 bases, leaving 14 bases between them. Germline CDR1 reads SGDLS; CDR2 reads YYNGEE. This CDR3 contains 16 residues. This CDR3 is CASSATTATSTDTQYF. DNA for the CDR3: TGTGCCAGCAGCGCAACGACGGCTACTAGCACAGATACGCAGTATTTT.